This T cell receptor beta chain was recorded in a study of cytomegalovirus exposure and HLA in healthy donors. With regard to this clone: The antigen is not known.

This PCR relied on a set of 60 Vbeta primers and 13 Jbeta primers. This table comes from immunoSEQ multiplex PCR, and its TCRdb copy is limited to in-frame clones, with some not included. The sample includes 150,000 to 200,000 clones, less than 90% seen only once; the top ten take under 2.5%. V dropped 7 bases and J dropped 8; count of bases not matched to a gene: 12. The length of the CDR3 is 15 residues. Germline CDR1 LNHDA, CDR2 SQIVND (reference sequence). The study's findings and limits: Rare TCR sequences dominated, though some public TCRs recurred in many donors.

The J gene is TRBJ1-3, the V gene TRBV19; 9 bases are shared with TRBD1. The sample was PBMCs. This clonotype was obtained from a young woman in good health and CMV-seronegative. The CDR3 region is CASTTRQGVIYTIYF. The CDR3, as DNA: TGTGCCAGTACTACGAGACAGGGGGTGATTTACACCATATATTTT.